This TCR beta chain was sequenced in a study of PD-1 blockade in classical Hodgkin lymphoma. Study-level information: Nivolumab 3 mg/kg was given intravenously every 2 weeks.

No patient escaped relapse after autologous stem cell transplantation, and brentuximab vedotin exposure varied. Sequencing used immunoSEQ multiplex PCR; TCRdb keeps in-frame clones, though not all of them. The table records over 50,000 clones, over 75% of them present only once. The study, taken as a whole, reports: The diversity seen at baseline in complete responders resembled that of newly diagnosed patients.

Points on this clone: Its antigen is undetermined.

CDR1 is SGHRS and CDR2 is YFSETQ in the germline V gene. The V end was cut by 0 bases, the J end by 1 base, with 16 bases between. CDR3 length: 17 residues. Sequences were derived from peripheral blood mononuclear cells (PBMCs), sampled at baseline. The rearrangement joins TRBV5-1 to TRBJ1-1; no reliable D call. The source is a human donor with classical Hodgkin lymphoma. CDR3 protein: CASSLGTGGPRNTEAFF. The CDR3 DNA is TGCGCCAGCAGCTTGGGAACGGGAGGTCCACGGAACACTGAAGCTTTCTTT.